This entry lists 3 T cell receptor beta chains sequenced from one sample in a study of shared clonotypes between healthy human individuals. Generated by immunoSEQ multiplex PCR, the TCRdb table keeps only in-frame clones and is missing some. The sample holds millions of clones, approximately 92% seen once. The sequenced material came from naive CD4+ T cells sorted from blood. Subset: CD45RA+ positively selected. These receptors originate from a man aged 18 to 29 in good health.

The chain carries TRBV19 and TRBJ1-4, with TRBD1 as a possible D gene (6 bases). Germline-derived CDR1 and CDR2 are LNHDA and SQIVND (reference sequence). The CDR3 is 14 residues long. The CDR3 loop reads CATRGGTTNEKLFF. CDR3 bases: TGTGCTACTCGAGGGGGAACAACTAATGAAAAACTGTTTTTT.

The gene calls are TRBV5-6 and TRBJ1-3; D not resolved. Germline CDR1 and CDR2: SGHDT and YYEEEE. V lost 3 bases to trimming and J lost 9 bases, with 19 bases between them. This CDR3 is 15 amino acids long. The CDR3 region has the DNA TGTGCCAGCAGCTATGGTGCTACCCTGGGGAGCACCATATATTTT. It codes for CASSYGATLGSTIYF.

This clone was counted once. The rearrangement links TRBV5-1 to TRBJ2-3; 7 nucleotides match TRBD1. The CDR3 loop spans 17 amino acids. V dropped 4 bases and J dropped 0; count of bases not matched to a gene: 11. Germline CDR1 and CDR2: SGHRS and YFSETQ. The CDR3 loop is CASSPSLTGASTDTQYF. The CDR3 region has the DNA TGCGCCAGCAGCCCTAGTCTAACAGGGGCTAGCACAGATACGCAGTATTTT.